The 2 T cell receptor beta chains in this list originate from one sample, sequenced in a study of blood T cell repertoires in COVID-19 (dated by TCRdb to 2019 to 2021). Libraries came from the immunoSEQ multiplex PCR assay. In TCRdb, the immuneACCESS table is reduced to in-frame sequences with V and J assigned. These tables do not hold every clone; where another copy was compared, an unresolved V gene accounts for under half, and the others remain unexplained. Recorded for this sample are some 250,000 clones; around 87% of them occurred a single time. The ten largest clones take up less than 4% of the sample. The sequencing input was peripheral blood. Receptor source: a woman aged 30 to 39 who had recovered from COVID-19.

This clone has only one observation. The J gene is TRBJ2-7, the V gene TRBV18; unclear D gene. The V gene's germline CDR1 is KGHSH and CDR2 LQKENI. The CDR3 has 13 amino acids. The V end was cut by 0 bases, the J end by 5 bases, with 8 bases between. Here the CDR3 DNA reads TGTGCCAGCTCACCACCGTCGGTTAACGAGCAGTACTTC. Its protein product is CASSPPSVNEQYF. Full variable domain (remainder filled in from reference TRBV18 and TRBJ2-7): NAGVMQNPRHLVRRRGQEARLRCSPMKGHSHVYWYRQLPEEGLKFMVYLQKENIIDESGMPKERFSAEFPKEGPSILRIQQVVRGDSAAYFCASSPPSVNEQYFGPGTRLTVT.

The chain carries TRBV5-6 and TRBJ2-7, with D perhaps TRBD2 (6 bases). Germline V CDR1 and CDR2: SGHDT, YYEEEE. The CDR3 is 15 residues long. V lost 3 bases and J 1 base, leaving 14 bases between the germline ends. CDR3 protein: CASSSSAGLSYEQYF. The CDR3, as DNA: TGTGCCAGCAGCTCCTCCGCGGGGCTTTCCTACGAGCAGTACTTC.